This is a list of T cell receptor beta chains from one sample in a study of cytomegalovirus exposure and HLA in healthy donors. Sequencing was performed with immunoSEQ multiplex PCR; in TCRdb, only in-frame clones are kept and a portion is missing. Among under 200,000 clones listed, roughly 88% were seen once. The sequenced material came from PBMCs. These receptor sequences come from a man aged 18 to 29 in good health and CMV-seropositive. CDR3s include the opening cysteine and the closing phenylalanine or tryptophan. Each record gives: J gene, V gene, D gene, CDR3 protein, CDR3 DNA. The D gene is left open where the match is weak.

TRBJ2-3,TRBV7-8,TRBD2,CASSSGLAGTDTQYF,TGTGCCAGCAGCTCTGGACTAGCGGGAACAGATACGCAGTATTTT
TRBJ1-1,TRBV7-9,.,CASSPLSPGTEAFF,TGTGCCAGCAGCCCCCTCAGCCCGGGGACTGAAGCTTTCTTT
TRBJ1-2,TRBV30,.,CAWTPRLVRLNYGYTF,TGTGCCTGGACCCCCCGTCTCGTCAGACTTAACTATGGCTACACCTTC
TRBJ1-2,TRBV11-2,.,CASSLSAGTNYGYTF,TGTGCCAGCAGCTTGAGTGCAGGGACTAACTATGGCTACACCTTC
TRBJ1-5,TRBV7-9,TRBD1,CSSSPDRAGNQPQHF,TGTTCCAGCAGCCCCGACAGGGCTGGCAATCAGCCCCAGCATTTT
TRBJ1-6,TRBV5-5,.,CASSPVRGARNSPLHF,TGTGCCAGCAGCCCGGTTCGGGGGGCGCGGAATTCACCCCTCCACTTT
TRBJ2-1,TRBV25-1,TRBD2,CASSDVGGSLLEQFF,TGTGCCAGCAGTGATGTGGGGGGGTCCCTTCTCGAGCAGTTCTTC
TRBJ1-1,TRBV5-4,TRBD1,CASSPGQGRPEAFF,TGTGCCAGCAGCCCCGGACAGGGACGGCCTGAAGCTTTCTTT
TRBJ2-5,TRBV7-9,.,CSSSVQETQYF,TGTTCCAGCAGCGTACAAGAGACCCAGTACTTC
TRBJ2-1,TRBV14,TRBD2,CASRRAGGYNEQFF,TGTGCCAGCAGACGAGCGGGGGGCTACAATGAGCAGTTCTTC
TRBJ2-5,TRBV6-6,TRBD1,CASSYNGQGETQYF,TGTGCCAGCAGTTATAATGGACAGGGCGAGACCCAGTACTTC
TRBJ2-6,TRBV28,.,CASRINPRGAGANVLTF,TGTGCCAGCAGGATTAATCCTCGCGGGGCTGGGGCCAACGTCCTGACTTTC
TRBJ1-2,TRBV6-5,TRBD1,CASRPDRADGYTF,TGTGCCAGCAGGCCCGACAGGGCAGATGGCTACACCTTC
TRBJ2-7,TRBV14,.,CASRPRGSYEQYF,TGTGCCAGCAGGCCAAGGGGTTCCTACGAGCAGTACTTC
TRBJ1-3,TRBV18,TRBD1,CASSAGQGRSGNTIYF,TGTGCCAGCTCAGCGGGACAGGGGAGATCTGGAAACACCATATATTTT